The present TCR beta chain was sequenced within a study of blood T cell repertoires in COVID-19 (TCRdb year 2020). At the level of the whole study: Samples covering the acute and convalescent phases of COVID-19 were provided by collaborators in the United States, Italy and Spain. A freely available public database, intended as a resource for researchers studying the immune response to SARS-CoV-2, is where the repertoires were released. Subjects who had been exposed to COVID-19, were actively infected with it, or had recovered from it provided the deeply sampled blood TCRbeta repertoires that made up the dataset. The material from the prospective study consisted of cDNA or gDNA derived from T cells, B-cell-depleted T cells, or PBMCs. The samples were drawn from two sources: the first 160 participants of the ongoing ImmuneRACE study, and fewer than 1,500 subjects contributed by 6 global collaborators. A de-identified subject ID, COVID-19 status, age in years and sex were almost always included in the sample metadata. Where available, HLA class I and class II types were obtained from metadata supplied by the sample provider rather than from assay-based typing.

What the study reported, not specific to this receptor: How much clinical and demographic metadata was included differed by source and by participant, and the metadata was provided uncurated.

A word on this clone: What antigen it recognizes has not been identified. No base-level quality is on record; no much larger clone is a single base apart.

Samples from volunteer blood donors who had recovered from COVID-19 were contributed by a second Seattle source. Whole blood was collected in K2EDTA tubes by collaborating institutions according to the institutions' own protocols. For TCRbeta analysis, collaborators shipped samples in one of three forms: frozen whole blood, isolated PBMCs, or DNA extracted from either of those sample types. The immunoSEQ Assay, a bias-controlled multiplex PCR, was used to amplify TCRbeta CDR3 regions from genomic DNA. As for the original processing: Within the assay, amplification of reference gene primers was used to estimate how many nucleated cells each sample contained. Sequence reads were collapsed and filtered to measure the absolute abundance of every unique TCRbeta CDR3 rearrangement. For each sample, productive Simpson clonality was calculated as the square root of Simpson's diversity index across productive rearrangements. TCRdb obtained this table from immuneACCESS and retained in-frame rearrangements with V and J assigned. These tables miss some clones; where compared with another copy, unresolved V genes account for less than half of the shortfall, and the remainder is unexplained. Clone size and the V and J calls come from that table; the DNA yielded D and trimming. The sample table lists some 150,000 clones, about 91% of them with a count of one. Over 3.5% of the sample belongs to the ten largest clones.

The germline V gene specifies KGHDR as CDR1 and SFDVKD as CDR2. Counted from cysteine to phenylalanine, this CDR3 has 17 amino acids. Only the CDR3 DNA stays, 51 bases, in frame from base 1. After removal of 4 bases from V and 3 bases from J, the junction retains 11 bases not matched to a gene. The sequencing sample was made of peripheral blood. The clonotype originates from a woman aged 55-75 years who had recovered from COVID-19. The chain is encoded by TRBV24-1 joined to TRBJ2-7; TRBD2 fits 10 bases in the junction. Here is the DNA: TGTGCCACCAGTGACCAGTCCTCTAGCGGGGGACTCTACGAGCAGTACTTC. Its translation is CATSDQSSSGGLYEQYF.